Listed below are T cell receptor beta chains from one sample, sequenced in a study of blood T cell repertoires in COVID-19. Measured with immunoSEQ multiplex PCR; TCRdb has only the in-frame clones, and not every one. The table lists approximately 150,000 clones, about 92% of them singletons, with around 1.5% in the top ten. The source material was peripheral blood. Receptor source: a human donor in a cohort sampled during active COVID-19. The CDR3 runs from the conserved cysteine through the conserved F or W.

TRBJ2-7 | TRBV6-5 | 15 | CASSSTGTPLFEQYF
TRBJ1-1 | TRBV7-9 | 13 | CASSSGVYTEAFF
TRBJ2-2 | TRBV6-5 | 16 | CASSYSLASYTGELFF
TRBJ1-6 | TRBV15 | 14 | CATSREQEDSPLHF
TRBJ2-3 | TRBV19 | 15 | CASTKAGTSTDTQYF
TRBJ2-3 | TRBV6-5 | 13 | CASTRGGTDTQYF
TRBJ2-1 | TRBV7-6 | 13 | CASSLRTFNEQFF
TRBJ2-7 | TRBV21-1 | 15 | CASSKVGQGGYEQYF
TRBJ2-5 | TRBV11-2 | 17 | CASSLRDRRRGEETQYF
TRBJ2-2 | TRBV9 | 16 | CASSVEVDSRTGELFF
TRBJ1-2 | TRBV20-1 | 10 | CSATGNGYTF
TRBJ1-4 | TRBV6-5 | 14 | CASSRTGGEEKLFF
TRBJ2-3 | TRBV7-2 | 15 | CASSLVAGRTDTQYF
TRBJ1-6 | TRBV24-1 | 18 | CATSDPALVSSYNSPLHF
TRBJ2-5 | TRBV4-2 | 15 | CASSQDLGGAETQYF
TRBJ2-5 | TRBV4-3 | 12 | CASSQDGGTQYF
TRBJ2-7 | TRBV5-1 | 17 | CASTPTGGGRDGNEQYF
TRBJ2-7 | TRBV10-3 | 16 | CAISEKGAFGSYEQYF
TRBJ1-6 | TRBV7-2 | 16 | CASSLIGATEISPLHF
TRBJ1-1 | TRBV27 | 12 | CASSPRGGGAFF
TRBJ2-7 | TRBV3-1/TRBV3-2 | 14 | CASSRGLERYEQYF
TRBJ2-2 | TRBV5-1 | 15 | CASSLLQGITGELFF
TRBJ2-2 | TRBV4-2 | 16 | CASSHIGQGAAGELFF
TRBJ2-7 | TRBV6-5 | 13 | CASPVIRGYEQYF
TRBJ2-5 | TRBV10-2 | 15 | CASGGGQSPLETQYF
TRBJ1-4 | TRBV20-1 | 13 | CSASADTYEKLFF
TRBJ2-1 | TRBV2 | 13 | CASRLAGNNEQFF
TRBJ1-2 | TRBV16 | 13 | CASSYGTGNGYTF
TRBJ1-5 | TRBV25-1 | 18 | CASSPGQGIGYSNQPQHF
TRBJ2-7 | TRBV29-1 | 16 | CSVEDQRTGTIDEQYF
TRBJ1-5 | TRBV30 | 13 | CAWSRGVGQPQHF
TRBJ1-1 | TRBV30 | 13 | CAWSGQGGTEAFF
TRBJ2-7 | TRBV5-1 | 16 | CASSPSLAGRSYEQYF
TRBJ2-5 | TRBV5-1 | 17 | CASSLVVGGSDQETQYF
TRBJ1-5 | TRBV6-2/TRBV6-3 | 15 | CASSYSTGEGQPQHF
TRBJ1-3 | TRBV20-1 | 14 | CSASPGGRGNTIYF
TRBJ1-3 | TRBV7-2 | 17 | CASSKAGTPATGNTIYF
TRBJ2-1 | TRBV19 | 21 | CASSIGWQGIQAGPLSDEQFF
TRBJ2-3 | TRBV11-2 | 14 | CASSLLGGGDTQYF
TRBJ1-2 | TRBV3-1/TRBV3-2 | 14 | CASSQDSTPYGYTF
TRBJ1-1 | TRBV6-1 | 13 | CASSDRGNTEAFF
TRBJ1-1 | TRBV15 | 13 | CATSRDSQGGTFF
TRBJ2-1 | TRBV3-1/TRBV3-2 | 17 | CASSQAGLGETYNEQFF
TRBJ1-5 | TRBV2 | 12 | CASSESGTTQHF
TRBJ2-1 | TRBV19 | 15 | CASSISGGGYNEQFF
TRBJ2-1 | TRBV7-9 | 14 | CASSLLTSYNEQFF
TRBJ1-2 | TRBV5-1 | 14 | CASSRETGPYGYTF
TRBJ1-1 | TRBV19 | 13 | CASSTIGGTEAFF
TRBJ2-7 | TRBV5-1 | 16 | CASSRRPGQVPYEQYF
TRBJ2-3 | TRBV5-3 | 13 | CARRDRDSDTQYF
TRBJ2-7 | TRBV5-4 | 16 | CASSLRGTGATDEQYF
TRBJ2-3 | TRBV11-2 | 16 | CASSLISGGATDTQYF
TRBJ2-1 | TRBV3-1/TRBV3-2 | 15 | CASNRAGGYNNEQFF
TRBJ2-2 | TRBV4-1 | 16 | CASSLAGGTNTGELFF
TRBJ2-3 | TRBV14 | 19 | CASSQDRLAGAPITDTQYF
TRBJ1-2 | TRBV2 | 13 | CASSDGTNYGYTF
TRBJ2-2 | TRBV5-8 | 16 | CASSPILGTNTGELFF
TRBJ1-2 | TRBV18 | 16 | CASSPPGQGAGYGYTF